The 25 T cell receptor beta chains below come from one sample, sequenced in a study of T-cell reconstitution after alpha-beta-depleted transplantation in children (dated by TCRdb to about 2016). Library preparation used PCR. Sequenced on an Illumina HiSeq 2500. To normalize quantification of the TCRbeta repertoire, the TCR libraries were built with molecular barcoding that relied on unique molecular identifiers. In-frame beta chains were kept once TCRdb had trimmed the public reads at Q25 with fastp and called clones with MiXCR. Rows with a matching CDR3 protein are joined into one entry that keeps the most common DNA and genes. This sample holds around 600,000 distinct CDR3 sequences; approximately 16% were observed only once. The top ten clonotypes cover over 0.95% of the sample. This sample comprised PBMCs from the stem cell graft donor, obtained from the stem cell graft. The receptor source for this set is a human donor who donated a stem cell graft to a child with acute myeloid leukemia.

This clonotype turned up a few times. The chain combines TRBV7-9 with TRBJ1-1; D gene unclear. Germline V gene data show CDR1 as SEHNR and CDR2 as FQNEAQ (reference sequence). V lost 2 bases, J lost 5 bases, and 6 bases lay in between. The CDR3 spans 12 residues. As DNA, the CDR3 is TGTGCCAGCAGCTTATTGGTTACTGAAGCTTTCTTT. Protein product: CASSLLVTEAFF.

The chain's CDR3 is CASSESGDGSQTLRKREQFF. DNA for the CDR3: TGTGCCAGCAGTGAATCAGGGGACGGTTCCCAAACCCTACGGAAACGTGAGCAGTTCTTC. This rearrangement joins TRBV25-1 to TRBJ2-1, with a possible D match to TRBD1 (6 bases). In germline, CDR1 is MGHDK, CDR2 SYGVNS. V lost 1 base and J lost 9, with 31 bases in between. The CDR3 is made up of 20 amino acids.

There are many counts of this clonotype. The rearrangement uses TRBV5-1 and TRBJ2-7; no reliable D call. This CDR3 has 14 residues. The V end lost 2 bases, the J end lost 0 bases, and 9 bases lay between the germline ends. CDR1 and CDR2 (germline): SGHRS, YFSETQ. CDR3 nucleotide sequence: TGCGCCAGCAGCTTACGAACAGCCTCCTACGAGCAGTACTTC. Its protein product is CASSLRTASYEQYF.

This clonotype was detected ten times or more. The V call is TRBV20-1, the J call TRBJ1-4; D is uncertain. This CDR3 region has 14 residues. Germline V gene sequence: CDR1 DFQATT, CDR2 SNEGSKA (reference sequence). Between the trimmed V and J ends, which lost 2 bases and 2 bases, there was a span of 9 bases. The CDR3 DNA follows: TGCAGTGCTAGATACTGGGTCACTAATGAAAAACTGTTTTTT. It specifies CSARYWVTNEKLFF.

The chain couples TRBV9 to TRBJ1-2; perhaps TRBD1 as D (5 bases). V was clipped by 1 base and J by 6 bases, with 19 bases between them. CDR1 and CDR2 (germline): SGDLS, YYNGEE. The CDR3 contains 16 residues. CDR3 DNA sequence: TGTGCCAGCAGCGTAACCCTTTTTGACAGAGTCGATGGCTACACCTTC. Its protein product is CASSVTLFDRVDGYTF.

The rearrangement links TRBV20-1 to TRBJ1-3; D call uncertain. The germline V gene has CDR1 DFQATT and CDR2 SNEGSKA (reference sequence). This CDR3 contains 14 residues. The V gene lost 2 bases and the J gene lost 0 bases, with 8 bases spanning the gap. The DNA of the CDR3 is TGCAGTGCTAGATCCCCCGGCTCTGGAAACACCATATATTTT. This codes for CSARSPGSGNTIYF.

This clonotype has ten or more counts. For the CDR3, the DNA is TGTGCCAGCAGCTCACAGGGGGCGTACACCGGGGAGCTGTTTTTT. Protein sequence: CASSSQGAYTGELFF. The chain joins TRBV7-6 to TRBJ2-2; TRBD1 agrees at 9 bases. CDR1 and CDR2 (germline): SGHVS, FNYEAQ. The CDR3 consists of 15 residues. The ends lost 4 bases at V and 3 bases at J; junction bases unmatched: 3.

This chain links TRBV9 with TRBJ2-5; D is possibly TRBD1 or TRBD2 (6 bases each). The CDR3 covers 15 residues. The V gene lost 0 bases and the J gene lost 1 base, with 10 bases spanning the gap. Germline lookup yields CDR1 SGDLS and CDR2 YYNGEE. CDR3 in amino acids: CASSVEGGIQETQYF. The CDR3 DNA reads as TGTGCCAGCAGCGTAGAGGGGGGCATCCAAGAGACCCAGTACTTC.

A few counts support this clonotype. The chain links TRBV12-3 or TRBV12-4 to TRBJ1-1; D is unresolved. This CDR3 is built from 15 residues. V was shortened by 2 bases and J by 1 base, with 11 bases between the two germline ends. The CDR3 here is CASSLIRARNTEAFF. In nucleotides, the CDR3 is TGTGCCAGCAGTTTAATCCGGGCAAGGAACACTGAAGCTTTCTTT.

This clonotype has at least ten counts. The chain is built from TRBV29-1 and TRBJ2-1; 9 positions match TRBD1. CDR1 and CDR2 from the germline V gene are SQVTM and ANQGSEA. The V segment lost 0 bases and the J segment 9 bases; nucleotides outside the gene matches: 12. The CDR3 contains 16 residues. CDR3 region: CSVEEVQGQGSGEQFF. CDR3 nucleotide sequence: TGCAGCGTTGAAGAAGTTCAAGGACAGGGGAGCGGTGAGCAGTTCTTC.

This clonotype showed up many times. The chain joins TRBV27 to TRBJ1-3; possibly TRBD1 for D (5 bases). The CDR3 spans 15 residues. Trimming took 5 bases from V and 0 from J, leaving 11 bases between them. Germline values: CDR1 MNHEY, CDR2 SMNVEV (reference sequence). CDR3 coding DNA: TGTGCCAGCAGTAACGTGGGGGACTCTGGAAACACCATATATTTT. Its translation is CASSNVGDSGNTIYF.

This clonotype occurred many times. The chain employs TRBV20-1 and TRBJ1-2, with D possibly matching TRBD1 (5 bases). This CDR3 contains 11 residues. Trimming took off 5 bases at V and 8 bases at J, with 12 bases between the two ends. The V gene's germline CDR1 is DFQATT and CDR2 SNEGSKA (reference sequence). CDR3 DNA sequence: TGCAGTGCTCGAAGGGGTGACGGCTACACCTTC. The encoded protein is CSARRGDGYTF.

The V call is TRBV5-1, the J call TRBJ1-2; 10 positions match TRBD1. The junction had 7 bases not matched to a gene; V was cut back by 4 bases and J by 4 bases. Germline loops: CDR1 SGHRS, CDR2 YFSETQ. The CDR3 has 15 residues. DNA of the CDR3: TGCGCCAGCAGCATCTCCGGGACAGGGGTCTATGGCTACACCTTC. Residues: CASSISGTGVYGYTF.

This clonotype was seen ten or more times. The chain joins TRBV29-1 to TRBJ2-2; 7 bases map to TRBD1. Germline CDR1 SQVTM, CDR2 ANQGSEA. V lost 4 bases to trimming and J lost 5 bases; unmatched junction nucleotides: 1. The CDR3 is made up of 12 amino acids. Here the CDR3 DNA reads TGCAGCGTTGCACAGGGGACCGGGGAGCTGTTTTTT. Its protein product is CSVAQGTGELFF.

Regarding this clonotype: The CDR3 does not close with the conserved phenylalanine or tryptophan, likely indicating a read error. CDR3 sequence (DNA): TGCAGCGTTGAGGGGGACACCTCCTCCTACGAGCAGTACTCC. Translated, it gives CSVEGDTSSYEQYS. J is TRBJ2-7 and V is TRBV29-1; possibly TRBD1 for D (6 bases). Between the trimmed V and J ends, which lost 3 bases and 0 bases, there was a span of 12 bases. CDR1 and CDR2 (germline): SQVTM, ANQGSEA. The CDR3 loop spans 14 amino acids.

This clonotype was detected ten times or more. The CDR3 DNA reads TGTGCCAGCAGCTTGTCTGGAGAGACCCAGTACTTC. Translated: CASSLSGETQYF. V and J are TRBV7-2 and TRBJ2-5; D remains ambiguous. Germline values: CDR1 SGHTA, CDR2 FQGNSA. Trimming stripped 3 bases from V and 4 bases from J, with 6 bases between. This CDR3 is built from 12 residues.

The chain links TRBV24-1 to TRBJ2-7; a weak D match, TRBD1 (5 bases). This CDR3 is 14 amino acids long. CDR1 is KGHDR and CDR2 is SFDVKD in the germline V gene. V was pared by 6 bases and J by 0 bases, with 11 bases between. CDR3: CATSSAGNSYEQYF. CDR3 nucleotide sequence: TGTGCCACCAGTTCGGCAGGGAACTCCTACGAGCAGTACTTC.

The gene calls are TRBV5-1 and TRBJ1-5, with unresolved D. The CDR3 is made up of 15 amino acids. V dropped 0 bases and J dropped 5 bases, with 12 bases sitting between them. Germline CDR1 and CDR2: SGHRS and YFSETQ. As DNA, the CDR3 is TGCGCCAGCAGCTTGGGTGGGTCGGTCGATCAGCCCCAGCATTTT. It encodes CASSLGGSVDQPQHF.

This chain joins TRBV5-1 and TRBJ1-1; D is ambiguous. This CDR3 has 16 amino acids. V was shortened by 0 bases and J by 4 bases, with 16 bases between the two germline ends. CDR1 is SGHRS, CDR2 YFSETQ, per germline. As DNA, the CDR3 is TGCGCCAGCAGCTTGGATCTCGGGGAGGTGAGCACTGAAGCTTTCTTT. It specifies CASSLDLGEVSTEAFF.

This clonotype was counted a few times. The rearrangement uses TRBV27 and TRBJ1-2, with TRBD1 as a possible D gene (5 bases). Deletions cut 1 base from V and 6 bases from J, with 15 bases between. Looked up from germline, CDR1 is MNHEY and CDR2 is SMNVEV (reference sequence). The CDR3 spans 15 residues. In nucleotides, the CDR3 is TGTGCCAGCAGTTTATGGGGGGGAAGTATAGATGGCTACACCTTC. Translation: CASSLWGGSIDGYTF.

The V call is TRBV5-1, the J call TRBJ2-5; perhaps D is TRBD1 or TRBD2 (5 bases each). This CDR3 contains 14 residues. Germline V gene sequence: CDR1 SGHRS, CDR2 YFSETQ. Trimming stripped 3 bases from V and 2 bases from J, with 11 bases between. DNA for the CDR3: TGCGCCAGCAGCTCCCCGGGGCGACAAGAGACCCAGTACTTC. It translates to CASSSPGRQETQYF.

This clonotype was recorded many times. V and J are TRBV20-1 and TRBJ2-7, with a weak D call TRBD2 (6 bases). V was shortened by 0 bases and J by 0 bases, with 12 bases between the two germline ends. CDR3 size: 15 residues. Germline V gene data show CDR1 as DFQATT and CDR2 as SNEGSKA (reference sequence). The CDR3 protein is CSARDASEASYEQYF. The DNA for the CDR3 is TGCAGTGCTAGAGATGCTAGCGAGGCCTCCTACGAGCAGTACTTC.

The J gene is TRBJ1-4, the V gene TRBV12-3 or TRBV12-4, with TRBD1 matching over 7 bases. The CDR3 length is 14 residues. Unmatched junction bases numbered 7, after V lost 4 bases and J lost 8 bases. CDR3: CASSYQGVREKLFF. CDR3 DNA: TGTGCCAGCAGTTATCAGGGGGTTAGGGAAAAACTGTTTTTT.

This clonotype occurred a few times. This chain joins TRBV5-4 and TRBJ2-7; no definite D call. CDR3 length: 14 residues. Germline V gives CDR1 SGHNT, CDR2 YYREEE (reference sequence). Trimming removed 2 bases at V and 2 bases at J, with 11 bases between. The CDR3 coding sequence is TGTGCCAGCAGCTTATACGGGTTGGCCTACGAGCAGTACTTC. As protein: CASSLYGLAYEQYF.

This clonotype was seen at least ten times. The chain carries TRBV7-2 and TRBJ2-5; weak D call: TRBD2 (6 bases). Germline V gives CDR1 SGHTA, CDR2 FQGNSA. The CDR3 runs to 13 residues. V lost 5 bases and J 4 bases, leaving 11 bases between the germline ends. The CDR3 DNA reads TGTGCCAGCAGCCCGCGGGGAGGAGAGACCCAGTACTTC. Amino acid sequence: CASSPRGGETQYF.